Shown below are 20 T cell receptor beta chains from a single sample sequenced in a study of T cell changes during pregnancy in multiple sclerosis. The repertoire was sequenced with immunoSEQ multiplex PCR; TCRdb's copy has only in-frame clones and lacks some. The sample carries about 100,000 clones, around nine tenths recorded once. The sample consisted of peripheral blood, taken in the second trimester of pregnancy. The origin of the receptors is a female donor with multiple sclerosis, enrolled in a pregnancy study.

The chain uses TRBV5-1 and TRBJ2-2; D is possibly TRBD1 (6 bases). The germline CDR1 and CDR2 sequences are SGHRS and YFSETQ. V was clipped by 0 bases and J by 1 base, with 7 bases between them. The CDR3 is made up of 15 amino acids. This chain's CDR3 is CASSLEGQNTGELFF. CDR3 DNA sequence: TGCGCCAGCAGCTTGGAGGGACAGAACACCGGGGAGCTGTTTTTT.

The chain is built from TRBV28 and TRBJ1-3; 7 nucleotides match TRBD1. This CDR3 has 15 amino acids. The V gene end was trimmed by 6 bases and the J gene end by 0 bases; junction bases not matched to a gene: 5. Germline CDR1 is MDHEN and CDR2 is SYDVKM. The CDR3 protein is CASRFQGVSGNTIYF. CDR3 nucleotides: TGTGCCAGCAGGTTCCAGGGGGTCTCTGGAAACACCATATATTTT.

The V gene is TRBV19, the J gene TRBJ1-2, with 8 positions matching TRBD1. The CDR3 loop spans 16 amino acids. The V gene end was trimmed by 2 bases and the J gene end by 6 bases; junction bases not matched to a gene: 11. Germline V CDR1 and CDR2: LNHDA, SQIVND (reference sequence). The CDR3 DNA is TGTGCCAGTAGTATACGAGGAACAGGGGGGAAGAATGGCTACACCTTC. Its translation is CASSIRGTGGKNGYTF.

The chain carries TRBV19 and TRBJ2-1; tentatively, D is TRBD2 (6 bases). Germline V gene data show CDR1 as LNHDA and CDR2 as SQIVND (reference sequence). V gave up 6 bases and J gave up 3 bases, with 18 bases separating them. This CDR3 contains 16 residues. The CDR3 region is CASSSSSGQIYNEQFF. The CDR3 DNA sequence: TGTGCCAGTAGCTCGAGCAGCGGGCAGATCTACAATGAGCAGTTCTTC.

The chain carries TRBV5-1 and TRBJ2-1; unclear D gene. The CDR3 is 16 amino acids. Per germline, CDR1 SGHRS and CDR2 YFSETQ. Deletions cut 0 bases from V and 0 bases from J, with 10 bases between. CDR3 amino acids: CASSLVASSSYNEQFF. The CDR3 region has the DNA TGCGCCAGCAGCTTGGTAGCTTCTAGCTCCTACAATGAGCAGTTCTTC.

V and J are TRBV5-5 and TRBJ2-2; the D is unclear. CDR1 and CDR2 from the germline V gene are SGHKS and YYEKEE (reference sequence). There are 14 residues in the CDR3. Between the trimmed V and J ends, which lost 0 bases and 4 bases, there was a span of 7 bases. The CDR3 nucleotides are TGTGCCAGCAGCTTGGTTGCTAGCACCGGGGAGCTGTTTTTT. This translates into CASSLVASTGELFF.

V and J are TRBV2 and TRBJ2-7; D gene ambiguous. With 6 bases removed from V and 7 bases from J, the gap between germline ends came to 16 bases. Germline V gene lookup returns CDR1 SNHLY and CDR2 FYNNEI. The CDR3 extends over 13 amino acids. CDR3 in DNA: TGTGCCAGCAGCGCCCTTCCATCCGGGGAGCAGTACTTC. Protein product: CASSALPSGEQYF.

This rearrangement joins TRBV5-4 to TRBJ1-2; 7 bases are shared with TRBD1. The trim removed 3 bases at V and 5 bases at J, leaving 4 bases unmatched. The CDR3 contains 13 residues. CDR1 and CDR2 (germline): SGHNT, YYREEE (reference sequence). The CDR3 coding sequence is TGTGCCAGCAGCTCGACAGGGTTGTATGGCTACACCTTC. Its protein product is CASSSTGLYGYTF.

The CDR3, as DNA: TGTGCCAGCAGTGAGTGGGGGGTGAGGGGTACTGAAGCTTTCTTT. Translating gives CASSEWGVRGTEAFF. V usage is TRBV6-1 and J usage is TRBJ1-1, with D possibly being TRBD1 (5 bases). The CDR3 totals 15 residues. Trimming pared 3 bases from V and 5 bases from J, leaving 16 bases between. Germline V gives CDR1 MNHNS, CDR2 SASEGT.

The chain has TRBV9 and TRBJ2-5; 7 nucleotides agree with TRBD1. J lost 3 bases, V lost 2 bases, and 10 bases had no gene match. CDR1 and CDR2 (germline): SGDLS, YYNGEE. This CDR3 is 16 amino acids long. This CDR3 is CASSVSVGTGEETQYF. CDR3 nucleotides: TGTGCCAGCAGCGTCTCGGTGGGTACAGGGGAAGAGACCCAGTACTTC.

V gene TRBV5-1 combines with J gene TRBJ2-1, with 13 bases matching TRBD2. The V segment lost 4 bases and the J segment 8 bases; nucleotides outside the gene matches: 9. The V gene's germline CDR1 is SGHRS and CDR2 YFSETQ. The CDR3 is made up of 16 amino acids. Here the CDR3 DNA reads TGCGCCAGCAGCAGGCCTGGGACTAGCGGGAACGATGAGCAGTTCTTC. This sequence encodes CASSRPGTSGNDEQFF.

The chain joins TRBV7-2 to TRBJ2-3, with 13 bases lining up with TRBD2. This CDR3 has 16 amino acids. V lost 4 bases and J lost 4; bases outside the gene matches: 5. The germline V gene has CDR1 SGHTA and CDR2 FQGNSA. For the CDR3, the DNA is TGTGCCAGCAGCTGGACTAGCGGGAGACCCCCAGATACGCAGTATTTT. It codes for CASSWTSGRPPDTQYF.

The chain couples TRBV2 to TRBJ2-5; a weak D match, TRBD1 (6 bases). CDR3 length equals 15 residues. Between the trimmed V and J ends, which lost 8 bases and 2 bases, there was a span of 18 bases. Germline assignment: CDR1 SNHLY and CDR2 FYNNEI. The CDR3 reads CASLLLGAIQETQYF. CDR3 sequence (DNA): TGTGCCAGCCTCCTCCTGGGGGCAATTCAAGAGACCCAGTACTTC.

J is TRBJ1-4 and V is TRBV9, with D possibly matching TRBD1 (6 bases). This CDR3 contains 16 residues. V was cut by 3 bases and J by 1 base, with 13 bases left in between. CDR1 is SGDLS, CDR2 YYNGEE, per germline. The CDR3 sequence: CASSALQGETNEKLFF. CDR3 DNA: TGTGCCAGCAGCGCCTTACAGGGAGAAACTAATGAAAAACTGTTTTTT.

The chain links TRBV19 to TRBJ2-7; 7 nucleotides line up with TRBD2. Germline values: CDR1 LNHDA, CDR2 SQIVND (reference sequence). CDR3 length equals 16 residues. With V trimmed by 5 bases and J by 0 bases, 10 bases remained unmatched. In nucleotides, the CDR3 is TGTGCCAGTAGTGAGTTTCTCGGGGGGAGCTCCTACGAGCAGTACTTC. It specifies CASSEFLGGSSYEQYF.

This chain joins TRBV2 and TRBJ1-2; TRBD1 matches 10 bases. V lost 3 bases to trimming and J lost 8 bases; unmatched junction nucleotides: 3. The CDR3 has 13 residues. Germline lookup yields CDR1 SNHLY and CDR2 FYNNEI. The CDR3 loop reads CASSEDRGEGYTF. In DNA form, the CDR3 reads TGTGCCAGCAGTGAGGACAGGGGGGAAGGCTACACCTTC.

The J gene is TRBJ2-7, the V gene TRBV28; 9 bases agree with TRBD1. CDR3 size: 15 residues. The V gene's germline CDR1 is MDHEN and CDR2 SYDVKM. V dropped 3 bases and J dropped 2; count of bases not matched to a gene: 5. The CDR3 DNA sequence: TGTGCCAGCAGTTTCTCGGGACAGGGTCCCTACGAGCAGTACTTC. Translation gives CASSFSGQGPYEQYF. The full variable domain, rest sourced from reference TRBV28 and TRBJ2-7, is DVKVTQSSRYLVKRTGEKVFLECVQDMDHENMFWYRQDPGLGLRLIYFSYDVKMKEKGDIPEGYSVSREKKERFSLILESASTNQTSMYLCASSFSGQGPYEQYFGPGTRLTVT.

In DNA, the CDR3 is TGTGCCAGTAGTAACAGTCTGGAAGCTTTCTTT. Amino acid sequence: CASSNSLEAFF. The chain combines TRBV19 with TRBJ1-1; no clear D. Germline V gene data show CDR1 as LNHDA and CDR2 as SQIVND (reference sequence). Trimming removed 4 bases at V and 8 bases at J, with 8 bases between. This CDR3 has 11 amino acids.

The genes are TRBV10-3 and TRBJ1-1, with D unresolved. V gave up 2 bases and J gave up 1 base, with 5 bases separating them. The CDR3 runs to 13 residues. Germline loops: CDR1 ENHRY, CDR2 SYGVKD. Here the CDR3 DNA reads TGTGCCATCAGTGAGAGCGGGAACACTGAAGCTTTCTTT. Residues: CAISESGNTEAFF.

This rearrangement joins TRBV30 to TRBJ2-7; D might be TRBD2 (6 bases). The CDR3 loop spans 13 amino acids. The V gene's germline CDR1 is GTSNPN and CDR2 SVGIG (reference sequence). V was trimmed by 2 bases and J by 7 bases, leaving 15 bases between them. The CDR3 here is CAWSLNFRGEQYF. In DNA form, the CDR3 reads TGTGCCTGGAGTCTCAATTTCCGGGGGGAGCAGTACTTC.